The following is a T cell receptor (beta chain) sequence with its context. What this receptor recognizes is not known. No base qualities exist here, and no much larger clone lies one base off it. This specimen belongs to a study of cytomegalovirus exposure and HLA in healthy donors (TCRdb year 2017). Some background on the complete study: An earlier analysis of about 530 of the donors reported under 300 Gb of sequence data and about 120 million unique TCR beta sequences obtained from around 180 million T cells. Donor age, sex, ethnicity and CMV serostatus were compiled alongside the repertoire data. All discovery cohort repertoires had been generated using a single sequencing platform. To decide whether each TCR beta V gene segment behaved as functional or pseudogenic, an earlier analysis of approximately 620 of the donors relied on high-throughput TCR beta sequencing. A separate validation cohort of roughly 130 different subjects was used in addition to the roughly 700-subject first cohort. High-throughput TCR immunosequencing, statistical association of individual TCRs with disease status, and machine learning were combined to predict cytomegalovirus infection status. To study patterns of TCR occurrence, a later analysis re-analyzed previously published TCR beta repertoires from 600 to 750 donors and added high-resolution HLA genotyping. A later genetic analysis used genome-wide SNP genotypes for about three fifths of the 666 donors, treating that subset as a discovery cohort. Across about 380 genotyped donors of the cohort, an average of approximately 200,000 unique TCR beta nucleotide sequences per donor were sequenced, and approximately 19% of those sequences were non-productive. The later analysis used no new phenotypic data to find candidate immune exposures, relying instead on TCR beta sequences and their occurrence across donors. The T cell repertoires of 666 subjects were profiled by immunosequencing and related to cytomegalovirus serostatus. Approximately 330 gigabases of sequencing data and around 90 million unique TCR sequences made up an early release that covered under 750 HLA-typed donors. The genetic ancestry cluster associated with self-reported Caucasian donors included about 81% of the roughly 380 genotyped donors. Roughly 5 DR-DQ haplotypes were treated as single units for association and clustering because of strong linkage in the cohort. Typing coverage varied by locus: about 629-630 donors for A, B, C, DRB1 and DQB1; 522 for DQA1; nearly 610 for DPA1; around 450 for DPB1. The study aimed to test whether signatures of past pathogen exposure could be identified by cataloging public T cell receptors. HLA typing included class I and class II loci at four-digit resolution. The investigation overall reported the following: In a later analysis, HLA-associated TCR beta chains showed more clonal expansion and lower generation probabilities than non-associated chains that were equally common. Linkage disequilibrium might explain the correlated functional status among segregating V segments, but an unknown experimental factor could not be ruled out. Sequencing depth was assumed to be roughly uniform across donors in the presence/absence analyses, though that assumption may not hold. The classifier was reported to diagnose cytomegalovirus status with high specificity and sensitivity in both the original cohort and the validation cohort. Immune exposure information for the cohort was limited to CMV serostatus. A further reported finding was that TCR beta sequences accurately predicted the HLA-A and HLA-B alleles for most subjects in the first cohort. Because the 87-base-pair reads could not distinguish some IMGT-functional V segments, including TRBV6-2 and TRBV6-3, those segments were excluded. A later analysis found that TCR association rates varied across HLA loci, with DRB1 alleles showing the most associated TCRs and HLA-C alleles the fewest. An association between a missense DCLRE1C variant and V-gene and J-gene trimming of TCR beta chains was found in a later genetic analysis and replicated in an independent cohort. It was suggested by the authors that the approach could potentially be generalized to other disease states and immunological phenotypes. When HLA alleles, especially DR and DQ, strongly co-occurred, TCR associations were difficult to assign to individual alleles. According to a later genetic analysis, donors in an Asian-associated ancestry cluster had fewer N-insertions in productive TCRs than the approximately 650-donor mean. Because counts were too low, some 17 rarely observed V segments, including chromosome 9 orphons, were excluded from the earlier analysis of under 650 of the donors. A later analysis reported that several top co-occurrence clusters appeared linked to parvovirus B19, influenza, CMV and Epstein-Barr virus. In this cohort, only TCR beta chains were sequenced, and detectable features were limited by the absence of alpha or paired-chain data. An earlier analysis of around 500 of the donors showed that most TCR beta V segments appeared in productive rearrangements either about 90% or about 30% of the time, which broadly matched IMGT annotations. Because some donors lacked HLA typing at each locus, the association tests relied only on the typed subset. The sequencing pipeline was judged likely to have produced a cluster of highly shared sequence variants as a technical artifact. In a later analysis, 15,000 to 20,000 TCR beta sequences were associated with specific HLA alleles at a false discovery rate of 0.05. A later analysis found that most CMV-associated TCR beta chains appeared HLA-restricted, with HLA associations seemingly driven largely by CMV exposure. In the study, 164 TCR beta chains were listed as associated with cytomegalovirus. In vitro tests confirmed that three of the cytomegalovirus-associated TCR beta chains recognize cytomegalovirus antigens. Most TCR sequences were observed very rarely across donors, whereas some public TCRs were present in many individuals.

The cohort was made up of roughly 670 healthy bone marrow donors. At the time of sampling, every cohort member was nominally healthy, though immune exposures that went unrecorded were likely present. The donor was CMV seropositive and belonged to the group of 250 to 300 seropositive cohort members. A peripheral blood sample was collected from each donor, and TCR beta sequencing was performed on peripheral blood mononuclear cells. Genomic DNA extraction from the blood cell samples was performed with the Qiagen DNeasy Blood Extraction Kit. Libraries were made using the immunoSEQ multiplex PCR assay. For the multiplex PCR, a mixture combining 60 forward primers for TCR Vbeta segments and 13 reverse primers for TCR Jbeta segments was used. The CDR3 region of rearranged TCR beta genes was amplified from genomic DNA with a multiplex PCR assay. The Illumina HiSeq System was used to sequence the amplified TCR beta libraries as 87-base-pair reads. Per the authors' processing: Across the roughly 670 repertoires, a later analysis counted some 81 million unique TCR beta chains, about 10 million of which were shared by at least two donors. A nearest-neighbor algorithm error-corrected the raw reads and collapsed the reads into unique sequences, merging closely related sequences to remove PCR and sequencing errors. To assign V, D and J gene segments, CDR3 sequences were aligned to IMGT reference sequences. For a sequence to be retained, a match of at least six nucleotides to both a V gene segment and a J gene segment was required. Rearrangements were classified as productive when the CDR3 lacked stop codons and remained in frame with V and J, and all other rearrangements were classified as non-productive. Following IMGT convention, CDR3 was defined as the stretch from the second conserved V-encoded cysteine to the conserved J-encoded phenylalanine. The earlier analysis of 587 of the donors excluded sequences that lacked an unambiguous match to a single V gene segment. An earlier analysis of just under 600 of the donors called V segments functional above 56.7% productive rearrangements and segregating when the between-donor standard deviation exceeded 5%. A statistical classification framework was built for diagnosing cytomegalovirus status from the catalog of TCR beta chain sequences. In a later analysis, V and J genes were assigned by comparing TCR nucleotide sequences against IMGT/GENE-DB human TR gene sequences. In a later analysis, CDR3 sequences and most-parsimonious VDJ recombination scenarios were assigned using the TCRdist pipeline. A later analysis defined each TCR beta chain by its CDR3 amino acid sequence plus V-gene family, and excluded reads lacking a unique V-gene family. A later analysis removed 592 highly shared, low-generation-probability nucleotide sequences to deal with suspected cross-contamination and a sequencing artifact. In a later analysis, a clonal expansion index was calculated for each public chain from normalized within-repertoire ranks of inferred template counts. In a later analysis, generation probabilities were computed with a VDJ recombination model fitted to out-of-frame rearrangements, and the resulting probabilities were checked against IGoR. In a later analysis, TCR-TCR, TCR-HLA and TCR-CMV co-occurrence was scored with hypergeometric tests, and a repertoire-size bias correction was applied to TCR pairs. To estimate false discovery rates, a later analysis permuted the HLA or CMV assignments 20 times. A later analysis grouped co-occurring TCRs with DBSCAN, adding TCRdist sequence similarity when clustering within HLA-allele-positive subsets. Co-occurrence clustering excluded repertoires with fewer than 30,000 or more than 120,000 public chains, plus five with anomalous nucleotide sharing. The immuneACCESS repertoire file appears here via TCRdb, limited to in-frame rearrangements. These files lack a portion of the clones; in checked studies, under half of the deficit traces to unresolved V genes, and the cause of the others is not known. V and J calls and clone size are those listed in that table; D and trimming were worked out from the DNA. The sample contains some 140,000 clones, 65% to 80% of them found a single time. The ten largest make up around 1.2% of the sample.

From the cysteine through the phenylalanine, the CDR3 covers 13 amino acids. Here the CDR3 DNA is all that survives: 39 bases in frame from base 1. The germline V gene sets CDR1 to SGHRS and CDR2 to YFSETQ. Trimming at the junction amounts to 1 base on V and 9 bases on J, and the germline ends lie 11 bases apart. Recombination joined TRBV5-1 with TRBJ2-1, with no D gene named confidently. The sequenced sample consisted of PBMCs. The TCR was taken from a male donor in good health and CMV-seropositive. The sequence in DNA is TGCGCCAGCAGCTTGTCCTCACTCCGTGAGCAGTTCTTC. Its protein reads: CASSLSSLREQFF.